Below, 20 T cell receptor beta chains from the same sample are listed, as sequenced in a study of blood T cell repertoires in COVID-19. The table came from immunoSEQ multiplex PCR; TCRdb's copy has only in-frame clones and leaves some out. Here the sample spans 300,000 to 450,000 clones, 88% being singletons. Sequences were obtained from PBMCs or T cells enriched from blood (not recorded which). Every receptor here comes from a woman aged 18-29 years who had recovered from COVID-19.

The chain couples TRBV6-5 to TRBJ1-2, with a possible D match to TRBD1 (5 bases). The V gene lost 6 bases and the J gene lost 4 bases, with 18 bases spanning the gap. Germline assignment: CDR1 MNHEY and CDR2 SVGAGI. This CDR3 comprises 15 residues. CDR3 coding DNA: TGTGCCAGCAGCCCCCTGGGGGGGATTATCTATGGCTACACCTTC. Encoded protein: CASSPLGGIIYGYTF.

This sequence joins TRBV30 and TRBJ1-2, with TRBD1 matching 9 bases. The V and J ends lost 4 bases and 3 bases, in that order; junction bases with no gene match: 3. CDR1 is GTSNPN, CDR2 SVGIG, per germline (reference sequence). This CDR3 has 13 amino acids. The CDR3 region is CAWNRGLDYGYTF. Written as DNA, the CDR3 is TGTGCCTGGAACAGGGGGCTGGACTATGGCTACACCTTC.

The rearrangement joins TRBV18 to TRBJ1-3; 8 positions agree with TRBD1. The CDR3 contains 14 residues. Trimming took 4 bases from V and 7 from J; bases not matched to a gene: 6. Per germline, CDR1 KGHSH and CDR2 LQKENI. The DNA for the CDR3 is TGTGCCAGCTCACGAGGACAGGGCGAGAACACCATATATTTT. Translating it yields CASSRGQGENTIYF. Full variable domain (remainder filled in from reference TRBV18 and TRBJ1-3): NAGVMQNPRHLVRRRGQEARLRCSPMKGHSHVYWYRQLPEEGLKFMVYLQKENIIDESGMPKERFSAEFPKEGPSILRIQQVVRGDSAAYFCASSRGQGENTIYFGEGSWLTVV.

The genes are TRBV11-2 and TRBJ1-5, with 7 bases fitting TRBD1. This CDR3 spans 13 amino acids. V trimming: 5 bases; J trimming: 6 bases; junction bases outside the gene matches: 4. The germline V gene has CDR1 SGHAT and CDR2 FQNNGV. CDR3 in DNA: TGTGCCAGCAGCCACCAGGGGGTTCAGCCCCAGCATTTT. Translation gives CASSHQGVQPQHF.

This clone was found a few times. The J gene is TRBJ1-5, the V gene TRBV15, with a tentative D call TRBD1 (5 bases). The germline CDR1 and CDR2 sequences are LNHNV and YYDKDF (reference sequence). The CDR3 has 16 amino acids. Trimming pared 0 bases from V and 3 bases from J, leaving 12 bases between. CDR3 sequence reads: CATSREPGKDNQPQHF. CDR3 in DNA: TGTGCCACCAGCAGAGAACCAGGGAAGGACAATCAGCCCCAGCATTTT.

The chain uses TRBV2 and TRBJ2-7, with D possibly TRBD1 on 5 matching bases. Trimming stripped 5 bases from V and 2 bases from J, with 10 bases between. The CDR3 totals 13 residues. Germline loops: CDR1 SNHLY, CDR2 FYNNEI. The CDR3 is CASSYTGTYEQYF. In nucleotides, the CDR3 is TGTGCCAGCAGTTATACAGGTACCTACGAGCAGTACTTC.

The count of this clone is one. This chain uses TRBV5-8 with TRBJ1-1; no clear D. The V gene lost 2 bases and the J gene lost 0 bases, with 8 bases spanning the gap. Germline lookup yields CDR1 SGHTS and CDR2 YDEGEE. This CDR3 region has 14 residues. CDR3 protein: CASSFTGLNTEAFF. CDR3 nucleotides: TGTGCCAGCAGCTTTACGGGTTTGAACACTGAAGCTTTCTTT. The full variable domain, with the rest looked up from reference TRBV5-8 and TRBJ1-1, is EAGVTQSPTHLIKTRGQQATLRCSPISGHTSVYWYQQALGLGLQFLLWYDEGEERNRGNFPPRFSGRQFPNYSSELNVNALELEDSALYLCASSFTGLNTEAFFGQGTRLTVV.

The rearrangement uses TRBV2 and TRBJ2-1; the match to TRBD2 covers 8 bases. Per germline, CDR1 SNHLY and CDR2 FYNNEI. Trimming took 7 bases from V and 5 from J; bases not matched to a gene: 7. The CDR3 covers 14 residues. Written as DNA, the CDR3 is TGTGCCAGCAAGCGACTAGCGAACGACAATGAGCAGTTCTTC. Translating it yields CASKRLANDNEQFF. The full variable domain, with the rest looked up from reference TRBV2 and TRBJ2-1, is EPEVTQTPSHQVTQMGQEVILRCVPISNHLYFYWYRQILGQKVEFLVSFYNNEISEKSEIFDDQFSVERPDGSNFTLKIRSTKLEDSAMYFCASKRLANDNEQFFGPGTRLTVL.

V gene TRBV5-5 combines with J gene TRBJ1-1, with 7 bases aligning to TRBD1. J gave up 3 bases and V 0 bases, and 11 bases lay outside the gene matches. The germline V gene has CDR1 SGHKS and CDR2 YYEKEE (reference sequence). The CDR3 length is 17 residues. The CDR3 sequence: CASSLASWTGMDTEAFF. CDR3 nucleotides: TGTGCCAGCAGCTTGGCGTCTTGGACAGGCATGGACACTGAAGCTTTCTTT. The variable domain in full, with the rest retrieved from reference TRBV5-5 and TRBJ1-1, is DAGVTQSPTHLIKTRGQQVTLRCSPISGHKSVSWYQQVLGQGPQFIFQYYEKEERGRGNFPDRFSARQFPNYSSELNVNALLLGDSALYLCASSLASWTGMDTEAFFGQGTRLTVV.

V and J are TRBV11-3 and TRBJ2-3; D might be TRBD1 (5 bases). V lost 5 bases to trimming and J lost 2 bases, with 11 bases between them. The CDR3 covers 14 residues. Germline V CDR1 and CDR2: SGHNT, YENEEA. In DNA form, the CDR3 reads TGTGCCAGCAGCCGACGGACACTCACAGATACGCAGTATTTT. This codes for CASSRRTLTDTQYF.

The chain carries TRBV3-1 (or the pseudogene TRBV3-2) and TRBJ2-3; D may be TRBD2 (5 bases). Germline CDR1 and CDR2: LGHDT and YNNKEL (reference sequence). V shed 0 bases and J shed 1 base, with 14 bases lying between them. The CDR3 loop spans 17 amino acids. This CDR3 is CASSQERGLGGTDTQYF. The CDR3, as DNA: TGTGCCAGCAGCCAAGAGCGAGGCCTCGGGGGCACAGATACGCAGTATTTT.

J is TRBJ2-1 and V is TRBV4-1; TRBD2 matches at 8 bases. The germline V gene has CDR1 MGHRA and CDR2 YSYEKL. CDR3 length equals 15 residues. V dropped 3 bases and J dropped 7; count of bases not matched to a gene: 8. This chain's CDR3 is CASSQGAGTSNEQFF. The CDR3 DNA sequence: TGCGCCAGCAGCCAGGGGGCTGGGACTAGTAATGAGCAGTTCTTC.

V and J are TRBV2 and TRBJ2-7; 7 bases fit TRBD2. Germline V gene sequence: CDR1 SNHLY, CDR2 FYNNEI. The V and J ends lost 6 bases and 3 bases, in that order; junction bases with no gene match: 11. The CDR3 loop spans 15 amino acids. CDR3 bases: TGTGCCAGCAGCCCCGGGACTACCCGCATCTACGAGCAGTACTTC. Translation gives CASSPGTTRIYEQYF. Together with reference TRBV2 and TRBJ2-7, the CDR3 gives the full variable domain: EPEVTQTPSHQVTQMGQEVILRCVPISNHLYFYWYRQILGQKVEFLVSFYNNEISEKSEIFDDQFSVERPDGSNFTLKIRSTKLEDSAMYFCASSPGTTRIYEQYFGPGTRLTVT.

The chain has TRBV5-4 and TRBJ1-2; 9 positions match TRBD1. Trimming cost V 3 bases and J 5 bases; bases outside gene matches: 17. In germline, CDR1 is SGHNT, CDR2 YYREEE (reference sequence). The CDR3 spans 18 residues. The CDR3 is CASSWNPTGGQTWYGYTF. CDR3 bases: TGTGCCAGCAGCTGGAACCCCACAGGGGGCCAAACGTGGTATGGCTACACCTTC.

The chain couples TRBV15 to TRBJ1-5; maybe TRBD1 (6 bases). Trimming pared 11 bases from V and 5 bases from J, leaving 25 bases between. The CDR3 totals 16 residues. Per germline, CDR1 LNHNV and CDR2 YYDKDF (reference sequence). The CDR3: CAVTGHLPSSDQPQHF. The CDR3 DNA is TGTGCCGTCACGGGACACTTACCCTCCTCCGATCAGCCCCAGCATTTT.

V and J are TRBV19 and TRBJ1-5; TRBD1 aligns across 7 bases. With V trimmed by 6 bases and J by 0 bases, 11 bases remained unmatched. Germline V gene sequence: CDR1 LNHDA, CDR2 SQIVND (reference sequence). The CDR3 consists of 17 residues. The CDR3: CASSRVDRRYSNQPQHF. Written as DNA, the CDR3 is TGTGCCAGTAGCCGCGTGGACAGGCGATATAGCAATCAGCCCCAGCATTTT.

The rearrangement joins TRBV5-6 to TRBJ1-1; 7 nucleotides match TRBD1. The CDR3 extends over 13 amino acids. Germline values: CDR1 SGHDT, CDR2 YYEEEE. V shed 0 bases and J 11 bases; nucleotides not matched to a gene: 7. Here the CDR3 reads CASSLGQGDEAFF. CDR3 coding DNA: TGTGCCAGCAGCTTGGGACAGGGAGATGAGGCTTTCTTT.

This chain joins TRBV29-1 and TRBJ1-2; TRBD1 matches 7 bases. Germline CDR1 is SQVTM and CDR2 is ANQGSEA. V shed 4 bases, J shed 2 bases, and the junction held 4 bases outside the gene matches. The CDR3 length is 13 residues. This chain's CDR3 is CSVGDRANYGYTF. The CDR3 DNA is TGCAGCGTTGGTGACAGGGCCAACTATGGCTACACCTTC.

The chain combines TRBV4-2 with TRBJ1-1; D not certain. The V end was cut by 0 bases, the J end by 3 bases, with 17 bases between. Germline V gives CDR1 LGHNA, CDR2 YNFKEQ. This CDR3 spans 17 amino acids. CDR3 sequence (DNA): TGTGCCAGCAGCCAAGATCAAATGCGGGGTTCGGACACTGAAGCTTTCTTT. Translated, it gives CASSQDQMRGSDTEAFF.

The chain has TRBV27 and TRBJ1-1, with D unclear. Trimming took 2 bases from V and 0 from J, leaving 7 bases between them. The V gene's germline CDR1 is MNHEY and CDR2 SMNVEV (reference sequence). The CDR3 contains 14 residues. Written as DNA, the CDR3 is TGTGCCAGCAGTTTAATACCTATGAACACTGAAGCTTTCTTT. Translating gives CASSLIPMNTEAFF.